This TCR beta chain was captured by sequencing in a study of T-cell reconstitution after alpha-beta-depleted transplantation in children. The CDR3 is made up of 17 amino acids. V lost 0 bases, J lost 2 bases, and 8 bases stayed unmatched. Germline CDR1 and CDR2: WNHNN and SYGVQD (reference sequence). In the case of this clonotype: Its antigen is not known.

Study-wide points: T-cell numbers and diversity one year post-transplant derived largely from freshly generated T cells. Where some patients showed high TCRbeta diversity at day 60, it came from recipient T cells and thymic progenitors that had survived.

As it was prepared, the TCRbeta library received unique molecular identifiers. TCRdb processed the PCR reads anew with MiXCR; each CDR3 protein has one entry. The table shows 780,000 or so distinct CDR3 sequences, with 16% occurring only once. The sequencing here drew on PBMCs, mostly from graft donor cells, taken 360 days after TCRalphabeta/CD19-depleted stem cell transplant. The chain couples TRBV10-1 to TRBJ2-5, with 8 nucleotides matching TRBD1. The clonotype was recovered from a male patient between 10 and 17 years old who had a stem cell transplant for acute lymphoblastic leukemia, so the T cells may come from the graft donor. CDR3 nucleotides: TGCGCCAGCAGTGAGTCCACCGGGACAGGCCAACAAGAGACCCAGTACTTC. It is translated as CASSESTGTGQQETQYF.